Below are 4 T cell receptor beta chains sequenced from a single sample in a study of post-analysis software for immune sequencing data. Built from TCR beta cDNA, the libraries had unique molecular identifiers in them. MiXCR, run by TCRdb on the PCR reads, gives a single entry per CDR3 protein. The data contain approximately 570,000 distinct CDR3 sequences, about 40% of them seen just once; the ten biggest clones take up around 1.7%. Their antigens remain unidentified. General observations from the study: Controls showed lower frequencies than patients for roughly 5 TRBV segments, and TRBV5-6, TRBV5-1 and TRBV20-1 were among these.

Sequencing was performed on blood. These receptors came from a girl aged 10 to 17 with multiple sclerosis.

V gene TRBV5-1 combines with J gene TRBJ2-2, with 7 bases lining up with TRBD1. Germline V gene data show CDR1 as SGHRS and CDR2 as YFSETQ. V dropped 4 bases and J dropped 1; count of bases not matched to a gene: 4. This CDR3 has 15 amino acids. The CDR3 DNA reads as TGCGCCAGCAGCCCATACAGGGGGAACACCGGGGAGCTGTTTTTT. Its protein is CASSPYRGNTGELFF.

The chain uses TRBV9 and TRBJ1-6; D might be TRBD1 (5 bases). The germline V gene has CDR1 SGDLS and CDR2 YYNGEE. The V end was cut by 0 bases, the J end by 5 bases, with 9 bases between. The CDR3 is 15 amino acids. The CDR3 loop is CASSVEAGHNSPLHF. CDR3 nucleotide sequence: TGTGCCAGCAGCGTAGAGGCAGGGCATAATTCACCCCTCCACTTT.

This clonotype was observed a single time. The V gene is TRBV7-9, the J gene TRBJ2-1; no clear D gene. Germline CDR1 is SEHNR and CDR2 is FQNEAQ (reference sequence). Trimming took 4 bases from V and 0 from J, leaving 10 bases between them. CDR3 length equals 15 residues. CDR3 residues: CASSSGLDSYNEQFF. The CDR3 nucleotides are TGTGCCAGCAGCTCCGGCTTGGACTCCTACAATGAGCAGTTCTTC.

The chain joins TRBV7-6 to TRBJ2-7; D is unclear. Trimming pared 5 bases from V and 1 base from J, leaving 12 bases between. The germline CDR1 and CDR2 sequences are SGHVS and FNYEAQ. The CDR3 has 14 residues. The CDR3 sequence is CASSASDRSYEQYF. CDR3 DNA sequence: TGTGCCAGCAGCGCAAGCGACCGATCCTACGAGCAGTACTTC.